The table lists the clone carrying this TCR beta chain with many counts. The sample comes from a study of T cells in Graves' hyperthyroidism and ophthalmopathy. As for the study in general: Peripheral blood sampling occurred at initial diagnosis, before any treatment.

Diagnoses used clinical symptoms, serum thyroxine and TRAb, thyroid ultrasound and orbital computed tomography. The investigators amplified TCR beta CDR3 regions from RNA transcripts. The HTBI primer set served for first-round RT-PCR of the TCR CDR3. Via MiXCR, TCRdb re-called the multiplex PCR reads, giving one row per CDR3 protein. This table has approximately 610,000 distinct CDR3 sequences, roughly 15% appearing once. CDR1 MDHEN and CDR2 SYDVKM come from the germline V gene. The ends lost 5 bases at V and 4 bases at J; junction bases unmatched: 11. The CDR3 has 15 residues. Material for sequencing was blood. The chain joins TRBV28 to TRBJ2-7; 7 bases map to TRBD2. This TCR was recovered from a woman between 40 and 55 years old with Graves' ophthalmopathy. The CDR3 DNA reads TGTGCCAGCAGTCACGCTGGCGGGAGAGGTTACGAGCAGTACTTC. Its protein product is CASSHAGGRGYEQYF.